Below are 30 T cell receptor beta chains sequenced from a single sample in a study of blood T cell repertoires in COVID-19. Using immunoSEQ multiplex PCR, the repertoire was profiled, and TCRdb retains in-frame clones only, with some absent. The data contain roughly 330,000 clones, more than 70% of them seen just once; the ten biggest clones take up roughly 5%. Sequences were obtained from PBMCs or T cells enriched from blood (not recorded which). The receptors derive from a woman under 40 who had recovered from COVID-19.

The chain has TRBV10-2 and TRBJ2-3, with 7 bases that match TRBD2. CDR1 WSHSY and CDR2 SAAADI come from the germline V gene. This CDR3 contains 14 residues. V lost 6 bases, J lost 0 bases, and 3 bases stayed unmatched. In DNA, the CDR3 is TGCGCCAGCAGAGCGGGATTAAGCACAGATACGCAGTATTTT. Translated: CASRAGLSTDTQYF.

Here the CDR3 DNA reads TGTGCCAGCAGTCAATTCACAGGGGGCGTAGGTCAGCCCCAGCATTTT. This codes for CASSQFTGGVGQPQHF. V usage is TRBV28 and J usage is TRBJ1-5; 9 bases are a match to TRBD1. This CDR3 is 16 amino acids long. The trim removed 5 bases at V and 6 bases at J, leaving 11 bases unmatched. Germline CDR1 MDHEN, CDR2 SYDVKM.

The rearrangement links TRBV5-1 to TRBJ2-1, with D possibly being TRBD2 (5 bases). This CDR3 comprises 15 residues. Germline V gene lookup returns CDR1 SGHRS and CDR2 YFSETQ. Trimming took 2 bases from V and 5 from J, leaving 14 bases between them. The CDR3 DNA sequence: TGCGCCAGCAGCTTAACCGGGATCAGCAACAATGAGCAGTTCTTC. Amino acid sequence: CASSLTGISNNEQFF.

V and J are TRBV7-9 and TRBJ1-4; no clear D. Germline V gene data show CDR1 as SEHNR and CDR2 as FQNEAQ (reference sequence). V was cut by 1 base and J by 5 bases, with 11 bases left in between. This CDR3 has 15 residues. CDR3 coding DNA: TGTGCCAGCAGCTTAGGGAACAGCCAGAATGAAAAACTGTTTTTT. Protein: CASSLGNSQNEKLFF.

The chain recombines TRBV21-1 with TRBJ2-1; the table's D call of TRBD2 was not tested on the DNA. TRBV21-1 is a pseudogene segment. The CDR3 is 17 amino acids. The CDR3 DNA reads as TGTGCCAGCAGCAAAGGTTCAGCGGGGGGGCCGGAGCATGAGCAGTTCTTC. This gives the protein CASSKGSAGGPEHEQFF.

The chain carries TRBV24-1 and TRBJ2-2; a possible D gene is TRBD1 (5 bases). CDR1 and CDR2 (germline): KGHDR, SFDVKD. This CDR3 contains 15 residues. V was clipped by 2 bases and J by 0 bases, with 6 bases between them. The CDR3 DNA sequence: TGTGCCACCAGTGATTCGACAGCGAACACCGGGGAGCTGTTTTTT. Protein product: CATSDSTANTGELFF.

The chain employs TRBV5-4 and TRBJ1-2; D not resolved. There are 13 residues in the CDR3. Germline V gene data show CDR1 as SGHNT and CDR2 as YYREEE (reference sequence). Trimming stripped 4 bases from V and 1 base from J, with 8 bases between. The CDR3 bases are TGTGCCAGCAGCCTCCGAGTTAACTATGGCTACACCTTC. Its translation: CASSLRVNYGYTF.

The rearrangement joins TRBV11-3 to TRBJ2-1; possible D gene TRBD2, 5 bases. Per the germline V gene, CDR1 is SGHNT and CDR2 is YENEEA. This CDR3 spans 15 amino acids. Trimming took 4 bases from V and 0 from J, leaving 10 bases between them. CDR3 in DNA: TGTGCCAGCAGCTCTAGCCCTAGCTCCTACAATGAGCAGTTCTTC. Its translation is CASSSSPSSYNEQFF. Combining the CDR3 with reference TRBV11-3 and TRBJ2-1 gives the whole variable domain EAGVVQSPRYKIIEKKQPVAFWCNPISGHNTLYWYLQNLGQGPELLIRYENEEAVDDSQLPKDRFSAERLKGVDSTLKIQPAELGDSAVYLCASSSSPSSYNEQFFGPGTRLTVL.

The chain couples TRBV5-6 to TRBJ2-5; D is unresolved. Trimming removed 1 base from V and 2 bases from J, with 9 bases in between. The CDR3 spans 14 residues. Germline V gene data show CDR1 as SGHDT and CDR2 as YYEEEE. The chain's CDR3 is CASSLRTDQETQYF. The CDR3 DNA is TGTGCCAGCAGCTTGAGAACAGATCAAGAGACCCAGTACTTC.

The chain combines TRBV5-1 with TRBJ1-2; the D gene is possibly TRBD1 (6 bases). Germline loops: CDR1 SGHRS, CDR2 YFSETQ. This CDR3 is 15 amino acids long. Trimming shortened V by 1 base and J by 8 bases, and 18 bases separated the two germline ends. CDR3 protein: CASSLSGHGGYGYTF. For the CDR3, the DNA is TGCGCCAGCAGCTTGTCCGGCCATGGGGGCTACGGCTACACCTTC. The entire variable domain, with the rest obtained from reference TRBV5-1 and TRBJ1-2, is as follows: KAGVTQTPRYLIKTRGQQVTLSCSPISGHRSVSWYQQTPGQGLQFLFEYFSETQRNKGNFPGRFSGRQFSNSRSEMNVSTLELGDSALYLCASSLSGHGGYGYTFGSGTRLTVV.

The chain is built from TRBV2 and TRBJ2-7; D is undetermined. Looked up from germline, CDR1 is SNHLY and CDR2 is FYNNEI. The germline V and J ends were trimmed by 2 bases and 0 bases, with 8 bases remaining between them. The CDR3 contains 14 residues. In DNA form, the CDR3 reads TGTGCCAGCAGTGAATCTACTTTCTCCTACGAGCAGTACTTC. Its protein product is CASSESTFSYEQYF.

The chain combines TRBV7-2 with TRBJ1-2; D is uncertain. With 5 bases removed from V and 5 bases from J, the gap between germline ends came to 21 bases. Germline lookup yields CDR1 SGHTA and CDR2 FQGNSA. This CDR3 contains 16 residues. This CDR3 reads CASSLRPLGISYGYTF. The CDR3 nucleotides are TGTGCCAGCAGCCTAAGACCCCTAGGTATTTCATATGGCTACACCTTC.

The J gene is TRBJ1-5, the V gene TRBV2; the D gene is possibly TRBD1 (5 bases). The CDR3 totals 14 residues. V gave up 4 bases and J gave up 4 bases, with 11 bases separating them. Germline V gene data show CDR1 as SNHLY and CDR2 as FYNNEI. The CDR3 loop reads CASSVEGENQPQHF. The CDR3 nucleotides are TGTGCCAGCAGTGTGGAAGGGGAAAATCAGCCCCAGCATTTT.

CDR3: CASSLRGGDSGHEQYF. The DNA of the CDR3 is TGTGCCAGCAGCCTTCGAGGCGGAGATAGCGGTCACGAGCAGTACTTC. This chain connects TRBV5-5 to TRBJ2-7; D may be TRBD2 (6 bases). From germline, CDR1 is SGHKS and CDR2 YYEKEE (reference sequence). This CDR3 spans 16 amino acids. Between the trimmed V and J ends, which lost 4 bases and 5 bases, there was a span of 22 bases.

The V and J genes are TRBV5-1 and TRBJ2-3; tentatively, D is TRBD1 (6 bases). This CDR3 is built from 16 residues. Trimming stripped 3 bases from V and 5 bases from J, with 19 bases between. Per the germline V gene, CDR1 is SGHRS and CDR2 is YFSETQ. The CDR3, as DNA: TGCGCCAGCAGCTCCAAGACTACAGGGAATGGAGATACGCAGTATTTT. Encoded protein: CASSSKTTGNGDTQYF.

V and J are TRBV18 and TRBJ2-3, with unresolved D. V lost 5 bases and J 4 bases, leaving 16 bases between the germline ends. The germline gives CDR1 KGHSH, CDR2 LQKENI. The CDR3 is 15 residues long. CDR3 in amino acids: CASSSTVDQADTQYF. CDR3 in DNA: TGTGCCAGCTCATCCACGGTAGACCAGGCAGATACGCAGTATTTT. Full variable domain (outside the CDR3, taken from reference TRBV18 and TRBJ2-3): NAGVMQNPRHLVRRRGQEARLRCSPMKGHSHVYWYRQLPEEGLKFMVYLQKENIIDESGMPKERFSAEFPKEGPSILRIQQVVRGDSAAYFCASSSTVDQADTQYFGPGTRLTVL.

The chain employs TRBV4-3 and TRBJ2-5; 10 positions agree with TRBD2. Germline loops: CDR1 LGHNA, CDR2 YSLEER. V lost 0 bases, J lost 7 bases, and 5 bases stayed unmatched. The length of the CDR3 is 15 residues. CDR3 DNA sequence: TGCGCCAGCAGCCAAGAGAGCGGGGGGGCGTGGACCCAGTACTTC. It is translated as CASSQESGGAWTQYF.

The chain recombines TRBV6-6 with TRBJ2-3; possible D gene TRBD1, 5 bases. With 2 bases removed from V and 5 bases from J, the gap between germline ends came to 11 bases. Germline CDR1 reads MNHNY; CDR2 reads SVGAGI (reference sequence). The CDR3 totals 14 residues. CDR3 residues: CASSYLTQGDTQYF. In DNA form, the CDR3 reads TGTGCCAGCAGTTACCTCACCCAGGGAGATACGCAGTATTTT.

This clone was counted between two and nine times. The chain has TRBV6-5 and TRBJ1-1, with TRBD1 matching over 9 bases. Germline CDR1 MNHEY, CDR2 SVGAGI. Trimming took 0 bases from V and 5 from J; bases not matched to a gene: 7. The CDR3 contains 16 residues. This CDR3 is CASSYSSGTGRTEAFF. In DNA form, the CDR3 reads TGTGCCAGCAGTTACTCATCGGGGACAGGGAGGACTGAAGCTTTCTTT.

V gene TRBV28 combines with J gene TRBJ2-7; 10 nucleotides align to TRBD1. J lost 5 bases, V lost 4 bases, and 8 bases had no gene match. The CDR3 length is 15 residues. Germline CDR1 is MDHEN and CDR2 is SYDVKM. The CDR3 sequence is CASSYWTGGRDEQYF. The CDR3 DNA is TGTGCCAGCAGTTACTGGACAGGGGGAAGGGACGAGCAGTACTTC.

The rearrangement joins TRBV6-5 to TRBJ2-7; D remains ambiguous. The CDR3 consists of 11 residues. Germline loops: CDR1 MNHEY, CDR2 SVGAGI. V gave up 7 bases and J gave up 1 base, with 5 bases separating them. In DNA, the CDR3 is TGTGCCAGCATACAGTCCTACGAGCAGTACTTC. The encoded protein is CASIQSYEQYF.

The rearrangement joins TRBV7-9 to TRBJ1-3; D not resolved. The germline gives CDR1 SEHNR, CDR2 FQNEAQ (reference sequence). The germline V and J ends were trimmed by 8 bases and 5 bases, with 13 bases remaining between them. The CDR3 totals 13 residues. DNA of the CDR3: TGTGCCAGCGGACTACAAGGGAGAAACACCATATATTTT. Its protein product is CASGLQGRNTIYF.

The chain uses TRBV19 and TRBJ2-5, with unresolved D. The CDR3 sequence is 14 residues long. Germline V gene data show CDR1 as LNHDA and CDR2 as SQIVND (reference sequence). Trimming pared 3 bases from V and 1 base from J, leaving 9 bases between. CDR3 region: CASSIWAFQETQYF. CDR3 bases: TGTGCCAGTAGTATTTGGGCTTTCCAAGAGACCCAGTACTTC.

This chain connects TRBV4-2 to TRBJ2-7, with a possible D match to TRBD1 (6 bases). V lost 2 bases, J lost 7 bases, and 15 bases lay in between. CDR1 is LGHNA and CDR2 is YNFKEQ in the germline V gene. The CDR3 runs 14 residues. The DNA of the CDR3 is TGTGCCAGCAGCCAACTCCACAGGGTTGGAGAGCAGTACTTC. It specifies CASSQLHRVGEQYF.

The rearrangement links TRBV4-3 to TRBJ2-7; TRBD1 might be the D (6 bases). Trimming pared 5 bases from V and 1 base from J, leaving 15 bases between. This CDR3 is 15 amino acids long. In germline, CDR1 is LGHNA, CDR2 YSLEER. Written as DNA, the CDR3 is TGCGCCAGCAGCTTGGGACATTTAAGGTCCTACGAGCAGTACTTC. It codes for CASSLGHLRSYEQYF.

This clone has only a few counts. The rearrangement links TRBV4-3 to TRBJ1-6; 11 bases agree with TRBD1. Germline V gene lookup returns CDR1 LGHNA and CDR2 YSLEER. CDR3 length equals 16 residues. V was clipped by 3 bases and J by 10 bases; unmatched bases: 8. CDR3 sequence reads: CASSHRTGGLGSPLHF. The CDR3 nucleotides read TGCGCCAGCAGCCACCGGACAGGGGGCTTAGGATCACCCCTCCACTTT.

The rearrangement joins TRBV5-1 to TRBJ2-2; 10 bases match TRBD1. The CDR3 is made up of 15 amino acids. The germline V gene has CDR1 SGHRS and CDR2 YFSETQ. The V and J ends lost 5 bases and 6 bases, in that order; junction bases with no gene match: 7. The CDR3 DNA follows: TGCGCCAGCAGTTCTACTGGGACAGGGGCCGGGGAGCTGTTTTTT. Its protein is CASSSTGTGAGELFF.

The gene calls are TRBV6-5 and TRBJ2-3; 12 bases are shared with TRBD2. V shed 6 bases and J 6 bases; nucleotides not matched to a gene: 7. The CDR3 runs to 15 residues. Germline values: CDR1 MNHEY, CDR2 SVGAGI. CDR3 DNA: TGTGCCAGCAGCCAACTAGCGGGGGGCCGGGATACGCAGTATTTT. Residues: CASSQLAGGRDTQYF.

The chain couples TRBV7-2 to TRBJ2-1; 8 nucleotides agree with TRBD1. CDR3 length: 17 residues. Losses at the gene ends were 5 bases for V and 4 bases for J; bases not matched to a gene: 13. Looked up from germline, CDR1 is SGHTA and CDR2 is FQGNSA. CDR3 in DNA: TGTGCCAGCAGCCTTCTGAGGACAGGGCGTCGTTACAATGAGCAGTTCTTC. It is translated as CASSLLRTGRRYNEQFF.

V is TRBV12-5 and J is TRBJ2-3; 7 bases are shared with TRBD1. Germline V gene data show CDR1 as LGHNT and CDR2 as FRNRAP. V lost 1 base, J lost 0 bases, and 1 base stayed unmatched. The CDR3 spans 15 residues. CDR3 in amino acids: CASGLGQGSTDTQYF. Here the CDR3 DNA reads TGTGCTAGTGGTTTGGGACAGGGTAGCACAGATACGCAGTATTTT.